The present T cell receptor (beta chain) was sequenced within a study of shared clonotypes between healthy human individuals. HIV-negative, healthy adults without recent acute infections or vaccinations were the donors. As for this clone: Its antigen is still unknown.

V was trimmed by 10 bases and J by 1 base, leaving 19 bases between them. CDR3 length equals 15 residues. Germline-derived CDR1 and CDR2 are SGHVS and FQNEAQ. Study findings and constraints: Researchers sampled blood only, noting tissue repertoires likely differ. Clonotype sharing among donors likely depends on sequencing depth.

PBMC DNA, left unsorted, was sequenced on ten immunoSEQ deep assay plates. Profiled with immunoSEQ multiplex PCR; TCRdb holds only in-frame clones, not every one. The table records about 490,000 clones, 70% to 85% of them present only once. This sequence originates from a woman in her 40s in good health. Some clones in this sample may be carry-over from other donors' samples. This chain links TRBV7-8 with TRBJ1-1; D gene unclear. The sequencing sample was made of PBMCs. As DNA, the CDR3 is TGTGCCACCCTCCTCTCGCGGGCCCCGAACACTGAAGCTTTCTTT. Protein product: CATLLSRAPNTEAFF. Drawing the rest from reference TRBV7-8 and TRBJ1-1, the complete variable domain is GAGVSQSPRYKVAKRGQDVALRCDPISGHVSLFWYQQALGQGPEFLTYFQNEAQLDKSGLPSDRFFAERPEGSVSTLKIQRTQQEDSAVYLCATLLSRAPNTEAFFGQGTRLTVV.